This TCR beta chain was identified during a study of blood T cell repertoires in COVID-19. Turning to the study itself: Both acute and convalescent COVID-19 samples were obtained from the United States, Italy and Spain. The analysed material was cDNA or gDNA that came from T cells, B-cell-depleted T cells, or PBMCs.

Original processing notes: Amplifying reference gene primers gave estimates of nucleated cell counts. TCRdb's table, derived via immunoSEQ multiplex PCR, lists solely in-frame clones and lacks some. V and J calls and clone size follow that table, whereas D and trimming were derived from the DNA. The table shows 150,000 to 200,000 clones, with roughly 86% occurring only once. CDR3 length: 17 residues. V gave up 0 bases and J gave up 4 bases; unmatched junction bases: 11. The germline gives CDR1 MNHEY, CDR2 SVGEGT. This clone was recorded a few times. This receptor was identified in a man aged 18 to 29 with acute or convalescent COVID-19. Sequencing input: peripheral blood. The gene calls are TRBV6-2 or TRBV6-3 and TRBJ1-2; 7 bases align to TRBD1. The CDR3 region is CASSYSIPNNRGYGYTF. CDR3 DNA sequence: TGTGCCAGCAGTTACTCGATCCCCAATAACAGGGGCTATGGCTACACCTTC.